These 28 T cell receptor beta chains originate from one sample sequenced in a study of cytomegalovirus exposure and HLA in healthy donors. The PCR was carried out with 60 Vbeta primers and 13 Jbeta primers. TCRdb's copy holds only in-frame clones and misses some; the assay was immunoSEQ multiplex PCR. The sample contains about 160,000 clones, roughly 80% of which appear only once. Specimen: PBMCs. The receptor source for this set is a woman aged 18 to 35 in good health and CMV-seronegative.

This rearrangement joins TRBV7-6 to TRBJ2-1; no clear D. The V end was cut by 1 base, the J end by 4 bases, with 11 bases between. The germline V gene has CDR1 SGHVS and CDR2 FNYEAQ. The CDR3 covers 15 residues. This CDR3 is CASSLDLAGYNEQFF. DNA of the CDR3: TGTGCCAGCAGCTTAGATCTCGCAGGTTACAATGAGCAGTTCTTC.

This CDR3 is CASSYGPGTETEQYF. The DNA of the CDR3 is TGTGCCAGCAGTTATGGTCCGGGGACAGAGACAGAGCAGTACTTC. The genes are TRBV6-5 and TRBJ2-7, with 7 bases identical to TRBD1. The CDR3 contains 15 residues. Trimming removed 3 bases from V and 7 bases from J; junction bases left unmatched: 12. Germline CDR1 is MNHEY and CDR2 is SVGAGI.

The chain employs TRBV4-1 and TRBJ2-2; D call uncertain. Germline lookup yields CDR1 MGHRA and CDR2 YSYEKL. The CDR3 runs 14 residues. Trimming took off 0 bases at V and 4 bases at J, with 6 bases between the two ends. CDR3 in DNA: TGCGCCAGCAGCCAAGAGTCGAGCACCGGGGAGCTGTTTTTT. Its translation is CASSQESSTGELFF.

This clone was seen a few times. The chain links TRBV6-5 to TRBJ2-7; the D is unclear. Trimming shortened V by 0 bases and J by 4 bases, and 10 bases separated the two germline ends. This CDR3 has 14 amino acids. Germline V CDR1 and CDR2: MNHEY, SVGAGI. The CDR3 sequence: CASSYSKHRYEQYF. The CDR3, as DNA: TGTGCCAGCAGTTACTCGAAGCACCGATACGAGCAGTACTTC.

This chain links TRBV5-1 with TRBJ2-7; TRBD1 aligns across 8 bases. CDR3 length: 14 amino acids. V was pared by 2 bases and J by 4 bases, with 5 bases of the junction left unmatched. Germline V gives CDR1 SGHRS, CDR2 YFSETQ. CDR3 protein: CASSFPGQDYEQYF. Written as DNA, the CDR3 is TGCGCCAGCAGCTTTCCGGGACAGGATTACGAGCAGTACTTC. Based on the CDR3 plus reference TRBV5-1 and TRBJ2-7, the full variable domain is KAGVTQTPRYLIKTRGQQVTLSCSPISGHRSVSWYQQTPGQGLQFLFEYFSETQRNKGNFPGRFSGRQFSNSRSEMNVSTLELGDSALYLCASSFPGQDYEQYFGPGTRLTVT.

V is TRBV6-1 and J is TRBJ2-3, with D maybe TRBD2 (6 bases). Trimming cost V 4 bases and J 4 bases, with 12 bases left between them. CDR3 size: 14 residues. From germline, CDR1 is MNHNS and CDR2 SASEGT. CDR3 in DNA: TGTGCCAGCAGTGTTACAGCTAGCGCAGATACGCAGTATTTT. Its translation is CASSVTASADTQYF.

This clone was observed a single time. In nucleotides, the CDR3 is TGCGCCAGCACCTCGATCGGCCAGGTTCGTGGCTACACCTTC. Amino acid sequence: CASTSIGQVRGYTF. The chain couples TRBV4-1 to TRBJ1-2; no clear D. This CDR3 comprises 14 residues. Germline assignment: CDR1 MGHRA and CDR2 YSYEKL. The V and J ends lost 7 bases and 7 bases respectively, with 19 bases between them.

This clone has only one observation. J is TRBJ2-1 and V is TRBV28, with 12 bases that match TRBD2. The CDR3 contains 15 residues. CDR1 and CDR2 (germline): MDHEN, SYDVKM. The junction had 11 bases not matched to a gene; V was cut back by 4 bases and J by 13 bases. CDR3 sequence reads: CASSSPGLAGNSQFF. Written as DNA, the CDR3 is TGTGCCAGCAGTTCACCCGGACTAGCGGGAAACTCCCAGTTCTTC.

The J gene is TRBJ1-5, the V gene TRBV2; TRBD1 aligns across 9 bases. The V and J ends lost 6 bases and 2 bases, in that order; junction bases with no gene match: 5. The CDR3 is 15 amino acids. Germline V gene data show CDR1 as SNHLY and CDR2 as FYNNEI. The CDR3 loop is CASRGQGIGNQPQHF. DNA for the CDR3: TGTGCCAGCAGGGGACAGGGCATTGGCAATCAGCCCCAGCATTTT.

The rearrangement links TRBV5-1 to TRBJ2-1, with D possibly being TRBD2 (5 bases). Germline-derived CDR1 and CDR2 are SGHRS and YFSETQ. The V and J ends lost 2 bases and 2 bases respectively, with 14 bases between them. This CDR3 is built from 16 residues. The CDR3 region is CASSFGRGYPYNEQFF. CDR3 in DNA: TGCGCCAGCAGCTTTGGTCGGGGTTACCCCTACAATGAGCAGTTCTTC.

The chain is built from TRBV6-1 and TRBJ1-6; D is perhaps TRBD1 (6 bases). This CDR3 is built from 13 residues. V was cut by 5 bases and J by 10 bases, with 12 bases left in between. Germline-derived CDR1 and CDR2 are MNHNS and SASEGT. The CDR3 nucleotides read TGTGCCAGCAGTTCTACGGGACAATCACCCCTCCACTTT. Its protein product is CASSSTGQSPLHF.

The rearrangement uses TRBV6-5 and TRBJ2-7; D not resolved. The germline V gene encodes CDR1 MNHEY and CDR2 SVGAGI. V was shortened by 6 bases and J by 3 bases, with 18 bases between the two germline ends. The CDR3 length is 15 residues. The CDR3 DNA reads TGTGCCAGCAGCTTCGACGGGTTGGTAGGCTACGAGCAGTACTTC. It is translated as CASSFDGLVGYEQYF.

CDR3 residues: CASSSQGSGVGGEQFF. In DNA form, the CDR3 reads TGCGCCAGCAGCTCCCAGGGAAGCGGGGTCGGGGGTGAGCAGTTCTTC. This chain links TRBV5-1 with TRBJ2-1; 7 positions match TRBD2. The germline V gene encodes CDR1 SGHRS and CDR2 YFSETQ. The CDR3 totals 16 residues. V trimming: 3 bases; J trimming: 9 bases; junction bases outside the gene matches: 15. The variable domain in full, with the rest retrieved from reference TRBV5-1 and TRBJ2-1, is KAGVTQTPRYLIKTRGQQVTLSCSPISGHRSVSWYQQTPGQGLQFLFEYFSETQRNKGNFPGRFSGRQFSNSRSEMNVSTLELGDSALYLCASSSQGSGVGGEQFFGPGTRLTVL.

A single count supports this clone. V and J are TRBV11-2 and TRBJ2-1, with TRBD2 matching 12 bases. The CDR3 contains 15 residues. Germline assignment: CDR1 SGHAT and CDR2 FQNNGV. The V segment lost 5 bases and the J segment 4 bases; nucleotides outside the gene matches: 3. The CDR3 region has the DNA TGTGCCAGCAGCACCCTAGCGGGAGGGTACAATGAGCAGTTCTTC. Its protein product is CASSTLAGGYNEQFF. Filled out from reference TRBV11-2 and TRBJ2-1, the complete variable domain reads EAGVAQSPRYKIIEKRQSVAFWCNPISGHATLYWYQQILGQGPKLLIQFQNNGVVDDSQLPKDRFSAERLKGVDSTLKIQPAKLEDSAVYLCASSTLAGGYNEQFFGPGTRLTVL.

V is TRBV15 and J is TRBJ2-5; D is perhaps TRBD2 (5 bases). Germline CDR1 LNHNV, CDR2 YYDKDF (reference sequence). The CDR3 is made up of 15 amino acids. Trimming took off 0 bases at V and 3 bases at J, with 11 bases between the two ends. DNA of the CDR3: TGTGCCACCAGCAGAGATATCGTGCGGGAAGAGACCCAGTACTTC. Residues: CATSRDIVREETQYF.

The rearrangement uses TRBV11-3 and TRBJ2-7; 8 bases map to TRBD2. This CDR3 spans 14 amino acids. Germline CDR1 is SGHNT and CDR2 is YENEEA. V shed 5 bases and J 2 bases; nucleotides not matched to a gene: 5. CDR3 residues: CASSRREDPYEQYF. CDR3 coding DNA: TGTGCCAGCAGCCGGCGGGAGGATCCCTACGAGCAGTACTTC.

The V and J genes are TRBV7-3 and TRBJ2-3; a possible D gene is TRBD1 (6 bases). The CDR3 is 15 residues long. V dropped 5 bases and J dropped 2 bases, with 14 bases sitting between them. Germline loops: CDR1 SGHTA, CDR2 FQGTGA. CDR3 sequence (DNA): TGTGCCAGCAGCCCAAAACAGGGACCCACAGATACGCAGTATTTT. Its translation: CASSPKQGPTDTQYF.

V is TRBV6-5 and J is TRBJ1-1; D is unresolved. The V gene's germline CDR1 is MNHEY and CDR2 SVGAGI. The CDR3 totals 13 residues. Trimming cost V 8 bases and J 1 base, with 11 bases left between them. Written as DNA, the CDR3 is TGTGCCAGCCGGCTGCGGCGGAACACTGAAGCTTTCTTT. Translation: CASRLRRNTEAFF.

This sequence joins TRBV2 and TRBJ1-5; possible D gene TRBD1, 6 bases. This CDR3 is 13 amino acids long. CDR1 and CDR2 (germline): SNHLY, FYNNEI. The ends were cut back, 7 bases at V and 3 bases at J, with 10 bases in the middle. The CDR3: CASTQGLNQPQHF. DNA for the CDR3: TGTGCCAGCACCCAGGGGCTCAATCAGCCCCAGCATTTT.

As for this clone: Other DNA sequences in the sample encode the same CDR3. This chain joins TRBV4-1 and TRBJ2-1; 11 bases are shared with TRBD2. The CDR3 contains 16 residues. After removal of 0 bases from V and 4 bases from J, the junction contained 2 bases not matched to a gene. Per the germline V gene, CDR1 is MGHRA and CDR2 is YSYEKL. The CDR3 region has the DNA TGCGCCAGCAGCCAAGACGGGACTAGCGGATACAATGAGCAGTTCTTC. This gives the protein CASSQDGTSGYNEQFF.

V gene TRBV19 combines with J gene TRBJ2-4; 11 bases align to TRBD1. The ends lost 2 bases at V and 8 bases at J; junction bases unmatched: 8. Germline V gene lookup returns CDR1 LNHDA and CDR2 SQIVND (reference sequence). The CDR3 covers 16 residues. CDR3 protein: CASSIRNRDRGYIQYF. The CDR3 nucleotides are TGTGCCAGTAGTATAAGAAACCGGGACAGGGGGTACATTCAGTACTTC.

This chain connects TRBV28 to TRBJ1-1; the D gene is possibly TRBD1 (5 bases). The CDR3 runs 17 residues. Germline CDR1 and CDR2: MDHEN and SYDVKM. Trimming stripped 6 bases from V and 1 base from J, with 21 bases between. CDR3 sequence: CASRAEGSTTENTEAFF. In nucleotides, the CDR3 is TGTGCCAGCAGGGCGGAAGGGTCGACGACAGAGAACACTGAAGCTTTCTTT. The full variable domain, its missing parts supplied by reference TRBV28 and TRBJ1-1, is DVKVTQSSRYLVKRTGEKVFLECVQDMDHENMFWYRQDPGLGLRLIYFSYDVKMKEKGDIPEGYSVSREKKERFSLILESASTNQTSMYLCASRAEGSTTENTEAFFGQGTRLTVV.

The chain uses TRBV27 and TRBJ2-1; tentatively, D is TRBD2 (5 bases). The CDR3 is made up of 14 amino acids. Germline CDR1 reads MNHEY; CDR2 reads SMNVEV (reference sequence). V lost 3 bases, J lost 4 bases, and 10 bases lay in between. The CDR3 region is CASSFGLPYNEQFF. The CDR3 DNA sequence: TGTGCCAGCAGTTTTGGACTGCCGTACAATGAGCAGTTCTTC.

The chain recombines TRBV28 with TRBJ1-2; D gene uncertain. Trimming took off 2 bases at V and 2 bases at J, with 6 bases between the two ends. The CDR3 covers 13 residues. CDR1 and CDR2 from the germline V gene are MDHEN and SYDVKM. CDR3 in amino acids: CASSLRGNYGYTF. The CDR3 DNA sequence: TGTGCCAGCAGTTTACGGGGAAACTATGGCTACACCTTC.

As DNA, the CDR3 is TGCGCCAGCAGCCAAGGCGGGAGCGGGAGGATATATAGATACAATGAGCAGTTCTTC. Protein product: CASSQGGSGRIYRYNEQFF. The chain combines TRBV4-1 with TRBJ2-1; 9 positions agree with TRBD2. The CDR3 has 19 amino acids. Looked up from germline, CDR1 is MGHRA and CDR2 is YSYEKL. V was pared by 1 base and J by 4 bases, with 14 bases of the junction left unmatched.

This clone is a singleton in its sample. The chain has TRBV4-2 and TRBJ2-7, with TRBD2 identical over 15 bases. V lost 4 bases and J lost 0; bases outside the gene matches: 7. Germline V CDR1 and CDR2: LGHNA, YNFKEQ. This CDR3 has 18 amino acids. CDR3 nucleotides: TGTGCCAGCAGCCGGGGACTAGCGGGAGGAATAAGCTCCTACGAGCAGTACTTC. Protein product: CASSRGLAGGISSYEQYF.

This clone was seen only once. The chain has TRBV11-2 and TRBJ1-4; 8 bases line up with TRBD1. The germline CDR1 and CDR2 sequences are SGHAT and FQNNGV. The junction had 4 bases not matched to a gene; V was cut back by 3 bases and J by 7 bases. The CDR3 runs 14 residues. The CDR3 DNA reads as TGTGCCAGCAGCTTCGACAGGGGTAGTGAAAAACTGTTTTTT. Its protein product is CASSFDRGSEKLFF. Combining the CDR3 with reference TRBV11-2 and TRBJ1-4 gives the whole variable domain EAGVAQSPRYKIIEKRQSVAFWCNPISGHATLYWYQQILGQGPKLLIQFQNNGVVDDSQLPKDRFSAERLKGVDSTLKIQPAKLEDSAVYLCASSFDRGSEKLFFGSGTQLSVL.

V gene TRBV6-5 combines with J gene TRBJ1-4, with D possibly TRBD1 on 5 matching bases. Trimming removed 2 bases at V and 3 bases at J, with 10 bases between. The CDR3 length is 15 residues. Germline V gene lookup returns CDR1 MNHEY and CDR2 SVGAGI. The CDR3 here is CASSYKGEANEKLFF. CDR3 DNA sequence: TGTGCCAGCAGTTACAAAGGGGAAGCTAATGAAAAACTGTTTTTT.